Below are 5 T cell receptor beta chains sequenced from a single sample in a study of blood T cell repertoires in COVID-19. The method was immunoSEQ multiplex PCR; TCRdb's version includes in-frame clones alone and lacks a portion of them. The sample has about 38,000 clones; just under 75% are singletons. Sequenced sample: peripheral blood. The receptors were sampled from a man aged 70-80 years with COVID-19, enrolled during active disease.

This clone has a handful of counts. The V call is TRBV24-1, the J call TRBJ2-3; D might be TRBD2 (5 bases). V lost 4 bases to trimming and J lost 2 bases, with 12 bases between them. CDR1 is KGHDR and CDR2 is SFDVKD in the germline V gene. The CDR3 extends over 15 amino acids. The CDR3 loop is CATSEIGRDTDTQYF. CDR3 coding DNA: TGTGCCACCAGTGAAATAGGACGGGACACAGATACGCAGTATTTT.

V and J are TRBV3-1 (or the pseudogene TRBV3-2) and TRBJ2-7; 11 bases are a match to TRBD2. This CDR3 region has 16 residues. Losses at the gene ends were 1 base for V and 0 bases for J; bases not matched to a gene: 2. In germline, CDR1 is LGHDT, CDR2 YNNKEL (reference sequence). CDR3 in amino acids: CASSQGLAGFSYEQYF. The CDR3 coding sequence is TGTGCCAGCAGCCAAGGACTAGCGGGATTCTCCTACGAGCAGTACTTC.

The J gene is TRBJ1-1, the V gene TRBV18; possible D gene TRBD1, 6 bases. CDR1 is KGHSH and CDR2 is LQKENI in the germline V gene. The V end lost 3 bases, the J end lost 10 bases, and 12 bases lay between the germline ends. This CDR3 spans 12 amino acids. CDR3 sequence reads: CASSPTEQGAFF. Here the CDR3 DNA reads TGTGCCAGCTCACCCACCGAACAGGGAGCTTTCTTT.

V is TRBV7-9 and J is TRBJ2-1; TRBD2 matches at 12 bases. Germline-derived CDR1 and CDR2 are SEHNR and FQNEAQ (reference sequence). The CDR3 is 16 amino acids. The V and J ends lost 4 bases and 4 bases, in that order; junction bases with no gene match: 5. The CDR3 nucleotides are TGTGCCAGCAGCTCCACTAGCGGGGGGTTATACAATGAGCAGTTCTTC. As protein: CASSSTSGGLYNEQFF.

The chain joins TRBV19 to TRBJ2-2; a possible D gene is TRBD1 (6 bases). This CDR3 has 17 residues. The V and J ends lost 3 bases and 5 bases respectively, with 19 bases between them. CDR1 is LNHDA and CDR2 is SQIVND in the germline V gene (reference sequence). CDR3: CASSMSAGAVGTGELFF. Here the CDR3 DNA reads TGTGCCAGTAGTATGAGCGCAGGGGCGGTTGGAACCGGGGAGCTGTTTTTT.